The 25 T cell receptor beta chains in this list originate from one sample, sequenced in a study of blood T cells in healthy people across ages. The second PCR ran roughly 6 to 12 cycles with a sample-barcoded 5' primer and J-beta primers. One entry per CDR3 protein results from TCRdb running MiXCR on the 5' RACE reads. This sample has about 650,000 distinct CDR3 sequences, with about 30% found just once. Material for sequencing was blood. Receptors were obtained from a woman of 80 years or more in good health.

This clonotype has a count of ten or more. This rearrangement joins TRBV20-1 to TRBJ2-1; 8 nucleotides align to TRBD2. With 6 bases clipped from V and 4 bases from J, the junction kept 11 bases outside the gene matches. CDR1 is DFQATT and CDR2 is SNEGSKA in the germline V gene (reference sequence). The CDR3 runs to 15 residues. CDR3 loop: CSASLAGRLYNEQFF. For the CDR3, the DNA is TGCAGTGCATCCTTAGCGGGGCGGTTATACAATGAGCAGTTCTTC.

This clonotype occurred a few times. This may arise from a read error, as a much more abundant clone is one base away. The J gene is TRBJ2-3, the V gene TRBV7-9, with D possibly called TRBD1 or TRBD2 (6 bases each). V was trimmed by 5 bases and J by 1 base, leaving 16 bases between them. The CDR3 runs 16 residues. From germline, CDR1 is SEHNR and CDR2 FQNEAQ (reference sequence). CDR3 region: CASSPRDTRRTDTQYF. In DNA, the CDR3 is TGTGCCAGCAGCCCGCGGGACACCCGCCGCACAGATACGCAGTATTTT. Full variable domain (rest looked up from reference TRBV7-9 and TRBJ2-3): DTGVSQNPRHKITKRGQNVTFRCDPISEHNRLYWYRQTLGQGPEFLTYFQNEAQLEKSRLLSDRFSAERPKGSFSTLEIQRTEQGDSAMYLCASSPRDTRRTDTQYFGPGTRLTVL.

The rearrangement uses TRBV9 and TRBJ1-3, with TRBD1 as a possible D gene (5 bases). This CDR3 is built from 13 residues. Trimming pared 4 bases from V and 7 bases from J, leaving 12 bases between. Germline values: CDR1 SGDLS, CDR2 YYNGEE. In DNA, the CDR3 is TGTGCCAGCAGCACGGGGGGTCTGAACACCATATATTTT. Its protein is CASSTGGLNTIYF.

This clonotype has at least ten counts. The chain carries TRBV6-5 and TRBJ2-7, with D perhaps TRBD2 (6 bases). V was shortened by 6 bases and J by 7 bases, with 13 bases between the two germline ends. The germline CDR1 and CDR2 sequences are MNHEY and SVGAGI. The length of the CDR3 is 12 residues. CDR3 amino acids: CASSRASGEQYF. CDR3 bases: TGTGCCAGCAGCCGGGCGAGCGGGGAGCAGTACTTC.

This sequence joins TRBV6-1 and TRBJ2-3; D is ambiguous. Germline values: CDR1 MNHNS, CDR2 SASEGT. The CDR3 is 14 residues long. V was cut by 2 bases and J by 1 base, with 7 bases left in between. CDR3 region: CASSENTGTDTQYF. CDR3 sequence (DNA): TGTGCCAGCAGTGAAAACACAGGCACAGATACGCAGTATTTT.

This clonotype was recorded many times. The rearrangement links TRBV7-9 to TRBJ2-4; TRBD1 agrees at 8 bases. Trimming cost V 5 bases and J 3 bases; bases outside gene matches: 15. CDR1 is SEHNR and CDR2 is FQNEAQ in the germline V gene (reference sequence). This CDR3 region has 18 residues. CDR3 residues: CASSLTRNRGSVKNIQYF. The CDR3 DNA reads TGTGCCAGCAGCCTAACTCGGAACAGGGGGTCTGTCAAAAACATTCAGTACTTC.

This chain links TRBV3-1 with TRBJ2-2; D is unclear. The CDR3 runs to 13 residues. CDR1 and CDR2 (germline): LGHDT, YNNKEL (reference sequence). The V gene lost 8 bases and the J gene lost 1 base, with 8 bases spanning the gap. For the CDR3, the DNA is TGTGCCAGCGTAGCAGGGAACACCGGGGAGCTGTTTTTT. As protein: CASVAGNTGELFF.

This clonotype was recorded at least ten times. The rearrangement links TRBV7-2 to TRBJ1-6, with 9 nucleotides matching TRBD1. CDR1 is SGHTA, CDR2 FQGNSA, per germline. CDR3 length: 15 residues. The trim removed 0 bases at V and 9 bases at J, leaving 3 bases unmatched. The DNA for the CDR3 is TGTGCCAGCAGCTTAGCCACAGGGGGCCTTTCACCCCTCCACTTT. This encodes CASSLATGGLSPLHF.

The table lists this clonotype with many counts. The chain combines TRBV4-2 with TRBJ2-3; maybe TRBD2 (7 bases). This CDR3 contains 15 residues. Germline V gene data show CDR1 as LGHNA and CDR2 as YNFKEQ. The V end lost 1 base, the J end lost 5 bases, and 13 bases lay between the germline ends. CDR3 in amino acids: CASSQASGEGDTQYF. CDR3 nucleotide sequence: TGTGCCAGCAGCCAAGCGTCAGGGGAGGGAGATACGCAGTATTTT.

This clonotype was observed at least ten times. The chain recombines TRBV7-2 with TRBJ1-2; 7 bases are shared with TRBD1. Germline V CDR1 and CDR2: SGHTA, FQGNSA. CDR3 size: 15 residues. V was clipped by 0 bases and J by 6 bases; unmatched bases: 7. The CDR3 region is CASSLASDRAHGYTF. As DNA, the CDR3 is TGTGCCAGCAGCTTAGCTAGTGACAGGGCGCATGGCTACACCTTC. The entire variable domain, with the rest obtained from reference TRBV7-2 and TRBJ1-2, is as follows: GAGVSQSPSNKVTEKGKDVELRCDPISGHTALYWYRQSLGQGLEFLIYFQGNSAPDKSGLPSDRFSAERTGGSVSTLTIQRTQQEDSAVYLCASSLASDRAHGYTFGSGTRLTVV.

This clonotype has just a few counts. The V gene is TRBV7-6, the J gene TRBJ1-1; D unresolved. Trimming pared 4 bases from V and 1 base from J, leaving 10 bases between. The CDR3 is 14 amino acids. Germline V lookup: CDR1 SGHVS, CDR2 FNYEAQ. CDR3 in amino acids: CASSSRPGNTEAFF. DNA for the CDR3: TGTGCCAGCAGCTCCCGGCCGGGGAACACTGAAGCTTTCTTT.

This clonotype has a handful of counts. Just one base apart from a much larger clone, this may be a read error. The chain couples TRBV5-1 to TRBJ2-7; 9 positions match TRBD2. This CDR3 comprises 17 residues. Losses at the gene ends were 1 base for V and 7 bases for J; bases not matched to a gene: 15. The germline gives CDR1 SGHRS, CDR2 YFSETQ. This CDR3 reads CASSLRPRGGAYNEQYF. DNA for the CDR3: TGCGCCAGCAGCTTGCGTCCGCGGGGGGGCGCCTACAATGAGCAGTACTTC.

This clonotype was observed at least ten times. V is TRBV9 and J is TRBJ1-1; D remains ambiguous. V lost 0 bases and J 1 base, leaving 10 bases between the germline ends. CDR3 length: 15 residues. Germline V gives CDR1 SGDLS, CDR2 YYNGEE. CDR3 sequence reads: CASSVGPTGNTEAFF. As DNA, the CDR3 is TGTGCCAGCAGCGTAGGACCGACCGGGAACACTGAAGCTTTCTTT.

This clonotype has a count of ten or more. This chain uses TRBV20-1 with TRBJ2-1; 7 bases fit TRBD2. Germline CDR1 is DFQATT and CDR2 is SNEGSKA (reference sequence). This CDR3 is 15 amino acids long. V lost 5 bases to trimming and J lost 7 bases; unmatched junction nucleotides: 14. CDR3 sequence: CSAGKLVGGGNEQFF. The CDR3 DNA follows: TGCAGTGCTGGGAAACTTGTCGGCGGGGGAAATGAGCAGTTCTTC.

DNA for the CDR3: TGTGCCAGCAGCCTGGGATTCGCGCAGTACTTC. It codes for CASSLGFAQYF. V usage is TRBV7-2 and J usage is TRBJ2-7; D unresolved. The CDR3 has 11 residues. V lost 5 bases and J lost 9, with 11 bases in between. In germline, CDR1 is SGHTA, CDR2 FQGNSA.

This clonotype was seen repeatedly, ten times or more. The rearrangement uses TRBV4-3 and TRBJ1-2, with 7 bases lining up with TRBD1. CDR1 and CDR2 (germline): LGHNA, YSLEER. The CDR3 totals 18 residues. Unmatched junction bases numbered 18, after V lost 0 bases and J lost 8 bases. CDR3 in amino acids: CASSQDGRQGPRGKGYTF. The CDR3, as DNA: TGCGCCAGCAGCCAAGATGGGCGACAGGGACCTCGGGGGAAGGGCTACACCTTC.

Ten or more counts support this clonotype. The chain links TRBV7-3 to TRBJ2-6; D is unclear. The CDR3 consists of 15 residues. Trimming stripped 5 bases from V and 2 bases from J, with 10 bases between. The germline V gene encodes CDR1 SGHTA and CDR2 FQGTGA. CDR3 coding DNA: TGTGCCAGCAGCGCGTCTAGTGCTGGGGCCAACGTCCTGACTTTC. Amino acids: CASSASSAGANVLTF.

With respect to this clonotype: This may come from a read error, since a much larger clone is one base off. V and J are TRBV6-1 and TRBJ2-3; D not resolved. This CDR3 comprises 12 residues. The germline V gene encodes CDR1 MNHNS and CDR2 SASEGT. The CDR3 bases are TGTACCAGCAGTGAAGACCCAGATACGCAGTATTTT. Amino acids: CTSSEDPDTQYF.

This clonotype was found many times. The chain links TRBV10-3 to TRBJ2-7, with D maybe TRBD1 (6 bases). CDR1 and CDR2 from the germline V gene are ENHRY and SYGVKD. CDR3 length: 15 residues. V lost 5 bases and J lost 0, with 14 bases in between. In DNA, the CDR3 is TGTGCCATCAGTCCTGGACAGCCCACCTCCTACGAGCAGTACTTC. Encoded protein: CAISPGQPTSYEQYF.

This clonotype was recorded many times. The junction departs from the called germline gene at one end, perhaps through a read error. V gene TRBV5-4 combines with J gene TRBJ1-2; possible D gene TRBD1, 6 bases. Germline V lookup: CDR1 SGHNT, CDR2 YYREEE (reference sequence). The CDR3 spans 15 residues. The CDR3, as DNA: TGTGCCAGCACCTTGGACGGTGGAGGGGGCTATGGCTACACCTTC. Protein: CASTLDGGGGYGYTF.

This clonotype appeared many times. CDR3 in DNA: TGCGCCAGCAGCTATAACGGACTAGCGGGGGGGAACTACAATGAGCAGTTCTTC. Translating it yields CASSYNGLAGGNYNEQFF. The chain carries TRBV5-1 and TRBJ2-1; TRBD2 aligns across 15 bases. Germline values: CDR1 SGHRS, CDR2 YFSETQ. This CDR3 comprises 18 residues. The junction had 7 bases not matched to a gene; V was cut back by 3 bases and J by 3 bases.

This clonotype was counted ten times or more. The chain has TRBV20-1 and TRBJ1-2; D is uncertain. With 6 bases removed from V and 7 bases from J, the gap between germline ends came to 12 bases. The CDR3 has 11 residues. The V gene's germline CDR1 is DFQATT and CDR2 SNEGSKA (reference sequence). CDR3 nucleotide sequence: TGCAGTGCCGGGTTGGGTTCTGGCTACACCTTC. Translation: CSAGLGSGYTF.

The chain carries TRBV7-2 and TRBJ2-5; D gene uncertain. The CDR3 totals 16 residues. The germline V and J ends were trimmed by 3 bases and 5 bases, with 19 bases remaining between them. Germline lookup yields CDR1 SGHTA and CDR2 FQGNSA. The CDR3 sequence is CASSFNSGPIGETQYF. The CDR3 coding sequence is TGTGCCAGCAGCTTTAACTCCGGGCCGATTGGGGAGACCCAGTACTTC.

The CDR3 sequence: CSVEGGSEAFF. The CDR3 DNA is TGCAGCGTTGAGGGGGGATCCGAAGCTTTCTTT. The chain uses TRBV29-1 and TRBJ1-1, with D tentatively TRBD1 (5 bases). The germline V gene encodes CDR1 SQVTM and CDR2 ANQGSEA. Trimming removed 3 bases from V and 8 bases from J, with 10 bases in between. The CDR3 runs 11 residues.

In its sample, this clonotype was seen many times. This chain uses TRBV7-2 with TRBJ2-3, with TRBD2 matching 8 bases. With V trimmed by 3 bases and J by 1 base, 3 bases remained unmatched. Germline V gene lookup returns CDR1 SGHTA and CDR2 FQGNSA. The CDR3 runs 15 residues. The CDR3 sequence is CASSLRGLGTDTQYF. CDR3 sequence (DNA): TGTGCCAGCAGCTTGCGGGGACTAGGCACAGATACGCAGTATTTT.